A single sample gave rise to the 27 T cell receptor beta chains below, sequenced in a study of shared clonotypes between healthy human individuals. Here immunoSEQ multiplex PCR was the method, and the copy in TCRdb shows in-frame clones only, minus some. Of roughly 2 million clones listed, about 94% were seen once; the top ten hold roughly 0.13%. Material for sequencing was naive CD4+ T cells sorted from blood. Stated subset: CD45RA+ positively selected. The receptors come from a man aged 18 to 35 in good health.

This chain links TRBV30 with TRBJ1-1, with a tentative D call TRBD1 (6 bases). This CDR3 region has 13 residues. The germline V gene encodes CDR1 GTSNPN and CDR2 SVGIG (reference sequence). Trimming pared 5 bases from V and 11 bases from J, leaving 21 bases between. The CDR3: CAWSPTGKVYAFF. For the CDR3, the DNA is TGTGCCTGGTCACCCACAGGGAAGGTCTATGCTTTCTTT.

The rearrangement joins TRBV6-5 to TRBJ1-2, with 8 bases identical to TRBD1. CDR1 MNHEY and CDR2 SVGAGI come from the germline V gene. The length of the CDR3 is 14 residues. V shed 6 bases and J 4 bases; nucleotides not matched to a gene: 7. The DNA for the CDR3 is TGTGCCAGCAGATTCAATCAGGGGGCCTATGGCTACACCTTC. Translation: CASRFNQGAYGYTF.

This clone was observed once. The chain couples TRBV6-5 to TRBJ2-1; TRBD2 agrees at 14 bases. The CDR3 spans 15 residues. From germline, CDR1 is MNHEY and CDR2 SVGAGI. Written as DNA, the CDR3 is TGTGTCGCCAAGGGGGGGACTAGCGGGAGCCGGGAGCAGTTCTTC. It encodes CVAKGGTSGSREQFF.

This clone has a handful of counts. The chain links TRBV30 to TRBJ1-1; no firm D call. The CDR3 extends over 13 amino acids. Germline CDR1 GTSNPN, CDR2 SVGIG (reference sequence). Trimming left V 3 bases short and J 6 bases short, with 14 bases between. The CDR3 spells CAWRVLGRSEAFF. CDR3 DNA: TGTGCCTGGAGGGTGTTGGGGAGATCTGAAGCTTTCTTT.

The chain recombines TRBV18 with TRBJ2-5; D gene ambiguous. Germline lookup yields CDR1 KGHSH and CDR2 LQKENI. The CDR3 length is 14 residues. Trimming shortened V by 2 bases and J by 3 bases, and 10 bases separated the two germline ends. In nucleotides, the CDR3 is TGTGCCAGCTCACCAATGTCTGCAAAAGAGACCCAGTACTTC. This encodes CASSPMSAKETQYF.

The DNA of the CDR3 is TGTGCCATCAGTGAGCTGACAGGGGTAGGAGATACGCAGTATTTT. Its protein product is CAISELTGVGDTQYF. The chain carries TRBV10-3 and TRBJ2-3, with TRBD1 identical over 8 bases. From germline, CDR1 is ENHRY and CDR2 SYGVKD. This CDR3 contains 15 residues. Losses at the gene ends were 2 bases for V and 5 bases for J; bases not matched to a gene: 6.

This clone has a handful of counts. The chain combines TRBV28 with TRBJ1-2, with D hard to call. V was clipped by 2 bases and J by 8 bases, with 15 bases between them. The CDR3 runs 14 residues. The germline CDR1 and CDR2 sequences are MDHEN and SYDVKM. CDR3 region: CASSLGLGSRGYTF. The CDR3, as DNA: TGTGCCAGCAGTTTAGGATTGGGGTCGCGGGGCTACACCTTC.

This clone occurred once. The chain uses TRBV21-1 and TRBJ2-2; TRBD2 reflects the table's D call only, with no check against the DNA. TRBV21-1 is marked as a pseudogene. CDR3 length: 17 residues. The CDR3 sequence: CASSKARWRANTGELFF. DNA of the CDR3: TGTGCCAGCAGCAAAGCGAGGTGGCGGGCGAACACCGGGGAGCTGTTTTTT.

As regards this clone: The sample contains more than one DNA sequence encoding this CDR3. This chain joins TRBV9 and TRBJ2-5; the D is unclear. Trimming removed 0 bases at V and 5 bases at J, with 11 bases between. The CDR3 covers 14 residues. Germline lookup yields CDR1 SGDLS and CDR2 YYNGEE. The DNA for the CDR3 is TGTGCCAGCAGCGTAGCTCAAGGGCGGGAGACCCAGTACTTC. Translated, it gives CASSVAQGRETQYF.

This sequence joins TRBV27 and TRBJ2-3, with unresolved D. The V gene lost 8 bases and the J gene lost 2 bases, with 5 bases spanning the gap. Germline values: CDR1 MNHEY, CDR2 SMNVEV (reference sequence). This CDR3 region has 11 residues. The CDR3 sequence is CASQYTDTQYF. The CDR3, as DNA: TGTGCCAGCCAGTACACAGATACGCAGTATTTT.

The V gene is TRBV9, the J gene TRBJ2-5; 9 bases line up with TRBD2. V gave up 0 bases and J gave up 3 bases; unmatched junction bases: 6. Germline values: CDR1 SGDLS, CDR2 YYNGEE. The CDR3 totals 16 residues. As DNA, the CDR3 is TGTGCCAGCAGCGTAGGGGTAGCGGGGGCGAAAGAGACCCAGTACTTC. Protein product: CASSVGVAGAKETQYF.

V gene TRBV4-3 combines with J gene TRBJ2-7, with 10 bases identical to TRBD2. The ends lost 3 bases at V and 2 bases at J; junction bases unmatched: 10. The CDR3 is 17 amino acids. In germline, CDR1 is LGHNA, CDR2 YSLEER. For the CDR3, the DNA is TGCGCCAGCAGCCAGAGGTTAGCGGGAGGTCTTACCTACGAGCAGTACTTC. Translation: CASSQRLAGGLTYEQYF.

To note about this clone: At one of its ends the junction is not consistent with the germline gene, which may arise from a read error. This chain joins TRBV5-6 and TRBJ2-5; D may be TRBD1 (6 bases). The CDR3 sequence is 14 residues long. Germline V gene data show CDR1 as SGHDT and CDR2 as YYEEEE. In DNA form, the CDR3 reads TGTGCCAGCAGATTGGGGGCCAGAGAAGAGACCCAGTACTTC. It yields the protein CASRLGAREETQYF.

With regard to this clone: The same CDR3 arises from other DNA sequences in this sample as well. The rearrangement joins TRBV18 to TRBJ1-5; TRBD1 agrees at 10 bases. The CDR3 has 15 residues. Germline CDR1 KGHSH, CDR2 LQKENI. The junction had 1 base not matched to a gene; V was cut back by 0 bases and J by 5 bases. The CDR3 sequence: CASSPPGTGDQPQHF. DNA of the CDR3: TGTGCCAGCTCACCACCGGGGACAGGGGATCAGCCCCAGCATTTT.

This clone was seen just once. CDR3 DNA sequence: TGTGCCAGCAGCCAAGAATGGGGACAGGGCCTGTTTTTT. Translated: CASSQEWGQGLFF. The V call is TRBV4-2, the J call TRBJ1-4; 9 bases agree with TRBD1. This CDR3 region has 13 residues. Trimming removed 0 bases from V and 14 bases from J; junction bases left unmatched: 4. Germline V gene data show CDR1 as LGHNA and CDR2 as YNFKEQ.

About this clone itself: The identical CDR3 is also encoded by other nucleotide sequences in the sample. V and J are TRBV5-6 and TRBJ2-3; D is unclear. V was cut by 2 bases and J by 0 bases, with 4 bases left in between. This CDR3 contains 13 residues. The germline V gene has CDR1 SGHDT and CDR2 YYEEEE. CDR3 in amino acids: CASSFMSTDTQYF. The DNA for the CDR3 is TGTGCCAGCAGCTTTATGAGCACAGATACGCAGTATTTT.

Here the CDR3 DNA reads TGTGCCAGCAGTGGCCGGGGAGGGACTAACTATGGCTACACCTTC. Protein sequence: CASSGRGGTNYGYTF. V and J are TRBV6-6 and TRBJ1-2, with no clear D. The CDR3 length is 15 residues. Germline-derived CDR1 and CDR2 are MNHNY and SVGAGI (reference sequence). Trimming removed 5 bases at V and 0 bases at J, with 13 bases between.

The rearrangement uses TRBV21-1 and TRBJ2-5; TRBD2, the D gene given by the table, was not confirmed from the DNA. TRBV21-1 is given as a pseudogene. The CDR3 length is 17 residues. This CDR3 is CASSKVASSGRQETQYF. In nucleotides, the CDR3 is TGTGCCAGCAGCAAAGTGGCGTCTAGCGGGAGGCAAGAGACCCAGTACTTC.

V usage is TRBV25-1 and J usage is TRBJ1-2, with D possibly being TRBD1 (6 bases). The V end was cut by 6 bases, the J end by 2 bases, with 10 bases between. The CDR3 has 13 amino acids. CDR1 is MGHDK and CDR2 is SYGVNS in the germline V gene. The DNA for the CDR3 is TGTGCCAGCAGCCGGACAGCGAACTATGGCTACACCTTC. Its translation: CASSRTANYGYTF.

V is TRBV5-1 and J is TRBJ1-1; D is perhaps TRBD1 (5 bases). The length of the CDR3 is 15 residues. Germline CDR1 reads SGHRS; CDR2 reads YFSETQ. Trimming stripped 4 bases from V and 1 base from J, with 14 bases between. CDR3 loop: CASSPLGQQNTEAFF. The DNA of the CDR3 is TGCGCCAGCAGCCCTTTGGGGCAGCAGAACACTGAAGCTTTCTTT.

This chain uses TRBV5-1 with TRBJ1-1, with a possible D match to TRBD1 (5 bases). This CDR3 spans 14 amino acids. Germline V gene lookup returns CDR1 SGHRS and CDR2 YFSETQ. Trimming stripped 2 bases from V and 1 base from J, with 9 bases between. The CDR3 DNA is TGCGCCAGCAGCTTTGGACAAAAGAACACTGAAGCTTTCTTT. Translated, it gives CASSFGQKNTEAFF.

V usage is TRBV29-1 and J usage is TRBJ1-1; 8 bases align to TRBD1. Germline V gene data show CDR1 as SQVTM and CDR2 as ANQGSEA. The ends lost 5 bases at V and 3 bases at J; junction bases unmatched: 2. The CDR3 contains 12 residues. CDR3 region: CSVQGAHTEAFF. The DNA of the CDR3 is TGCAGCGTTCAGGGGGCTCACACTGAAGCTTTCTTT. Drawing the rest from reference TRBV29-1 and TRBJ1-1, the complete variable domain is SAVISQKPSRDICQRGTSLTIQCQVDSQVTMMFWYRQQPGQSLTLIATANQGSEATYESGFVIDKFPISRPNLTFSTLTVSNMSPEDSSIYLCSVQGAHTEAFFGQGTRLTVV.

The chain has TRBV10-3 and TRBJ1-3; TRBD1 might be the D (5 bases). The germline V and J ends were trimmed by 0 bases and 3 bases, with 15 bases remaining between them. CDR3 length: 17 residues. Germline V lookup: CDR1 ENHRY, CDR2 SYGVKD. CDR3 DNA sequence: TGTGCCATCAGTGAGTCGACGGGGCAGGGAAATGGAAACACCATATATTTT. As protein: CAISESTGQGNGNTIYF.

J is TRBJ1-5 and V is TRBV6-1; no definite D call. Germline CDR1 is MNHNS and CDR2 is SASEGT. The CDR3 has 14 residues. Trimming removed 8 bases from V and 6 bases from J, with 17 bases in between. CDR3 region: CASGQEVWSQPQHF. For the CDR3, the DNA is TGTGCCAGCGGCCAGGAGGTTTGGAGTCAGCCCCAGCATTTT.

The chain's CDR3 is CASSLGVRGYTF. The CDR3 DNA is TGTGCCAGCAGCTTAGGGGTTCGGGGCTACACCTTC. This sequence joins TRBV11-2 and TRBJ1-2; D is undetermined. The V gene's germline CDR1 is SGHAT and CDR2 FQNNGV. This CDR3 is built from 12 residues. Trimming stripped 1 base from V and 8 bases from J, with 8 bases between.

V usage is TRBV4-1 and J usage is TRBJ2-5; D assignment may be TRBD1 or TRBD2 (5 bases each). CDR3 length: 14 amino acids. V shed 2 bases and J shed 3 bases, with 10 bases lying between them. Looked up from germline, CDR1 is MGHRA and CDR2 is YSYEKL. The CDR3 DNA is TGCGCCAGCAGCCAAAGAGGGGTGAAAGAGACCCAGTACTTC. As protein: CASSQRGVKETQYF.

The chain links TRBV18 to TRBJ2-2; D might be TRBD1 or TRBD2, each matching 5 bases. The CDR3 totals 15 residues. Germline V CDR1 and CDR2: KGHSH, LQKENI. Trimming took off 1 base at V and 8 bases at J, with 14 bases between the two ends. The CDR3 loop is CASSPRGTEPGELFF. The CDR3 bases are TGTGCCAGCTCACCACGGGGGACGGAGCCTGGGGAGCTGTTTTTT.